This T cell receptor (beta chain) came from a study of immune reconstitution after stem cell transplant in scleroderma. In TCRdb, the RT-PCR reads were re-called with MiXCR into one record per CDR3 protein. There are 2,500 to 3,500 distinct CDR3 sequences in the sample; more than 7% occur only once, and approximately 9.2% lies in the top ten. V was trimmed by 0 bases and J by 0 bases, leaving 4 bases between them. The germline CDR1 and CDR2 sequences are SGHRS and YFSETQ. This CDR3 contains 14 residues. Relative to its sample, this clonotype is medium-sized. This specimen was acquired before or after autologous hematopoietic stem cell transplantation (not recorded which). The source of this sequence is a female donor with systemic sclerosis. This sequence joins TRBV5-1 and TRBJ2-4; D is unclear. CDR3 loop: CASSLETAKNIQYF. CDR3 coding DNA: TGCGCCAGCAGCTTGGAGACAGCCAAAAACATTCAGTACTTC.